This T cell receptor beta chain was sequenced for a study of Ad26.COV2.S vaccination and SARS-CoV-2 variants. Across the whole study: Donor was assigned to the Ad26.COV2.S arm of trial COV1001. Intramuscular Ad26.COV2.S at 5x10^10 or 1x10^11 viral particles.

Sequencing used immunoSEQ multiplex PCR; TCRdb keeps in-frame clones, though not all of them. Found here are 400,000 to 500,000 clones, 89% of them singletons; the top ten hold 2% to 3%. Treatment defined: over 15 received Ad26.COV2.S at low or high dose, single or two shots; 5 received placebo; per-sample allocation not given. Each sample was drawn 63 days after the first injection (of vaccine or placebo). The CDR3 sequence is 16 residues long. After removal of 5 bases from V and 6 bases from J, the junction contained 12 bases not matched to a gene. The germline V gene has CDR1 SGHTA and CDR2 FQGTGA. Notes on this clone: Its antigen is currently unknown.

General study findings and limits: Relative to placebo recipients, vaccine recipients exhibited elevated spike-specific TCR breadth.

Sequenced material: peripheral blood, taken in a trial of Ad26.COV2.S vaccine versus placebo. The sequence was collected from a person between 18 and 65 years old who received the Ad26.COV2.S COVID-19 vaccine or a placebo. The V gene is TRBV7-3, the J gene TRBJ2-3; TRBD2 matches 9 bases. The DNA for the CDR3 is TGTGCCAGCAGCGCTCAACTAGCGGGCCGAGGGGATACGCAGTATTTT. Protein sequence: CASSAQLAGRGDTQYF.